This TCR beta chain was identified during a study of cytomegalovirus exposure and HLA in healthy donors. The germline CDR1 and CDR2 sequences are SGHTA and FQGNSA. This CDR3 has 14 residues. Use of 60 Vbeta and 13 Jbeta primers characterized the PCR. The data were produced by immunoSEQ multiplex PCR, yet TCRdb's version contains in-frame clones alone and is incomplete. The sample carries 90,000 to 100,000 clones, around three fifths recorded once. Study-level results: Rarity characterized most TCR sequences, yet some public TCRs appeared in many donors.

Concerning this clone itself: Its antigen remains unknown. At one end, the junction sequence differs from germline, possibly due to a read error.

The sample was PBMCs. The gene calls are TRBV7-2 and TRBJ1-5; 9 nucleotides match TRBD1. This sequence was found in a boy between 10 and 17 years old in good health and CMV-seropositive. DNA of the CDR3: TGTGCCAGCAGCCCCACAGGGGGCAATCAGCCCCAGAATTTT. It specifies CASSPTGGNQPQNF.